This is a list of T cell receptor beta chains from one sample in a study of response to subunit inactivated influenza vaccine. One entry per CDR3 protein, called by TCRdb with MiXCR from the RT-PCR reads. Of 650,000 or so distinct CDR3 sequences listed, about 15% are singletons. Specimen: PBMCs from blood, collected around 15 days before vaccination. The receptors stem from a man aged 45-65 years who received an inactivated influenza vaccine. CDR3s include the opening cysteine and the closing phenylalanine or tryptophan. A D gene is named only where the DNA matches it firmly. The listing skips clone size in some rows; elsewhere it reads once, few, many or a size class.

>TRBV28|TRBD2|TRBJ2-3|-
TGTGCCAGCAGTTTAAGGGGACTAGGACTAAATACGCAGTATTTT
CASSLRGLGLNTQYF
>TRBV3-1|TRBD1|TRBJ2-7|few
TGTGCCAGCAGCCACCTACAGGGGACGGGCTCCTACGAGCAGTACTTC
CASSHLQGTGSYEQYF
>TRBV12-3/TRBV12-4|-|TRBJ1-3|many
TGTGCCAGCAGTCGAGGACAAACAGATTCTGGAAACACCATATATTTT
CASSRGQTDSGNTIYF
>TRBV5-1|TRBD1|TRBJ1-1|many
TGCGCCAGCAGCGCCAGAGGGGGCGGCAGTGAAGCTTTCTTT
CASSARGGGSEAFF
>TRBV29-1|-|TRBJ2-5|-
TGCAGCGTTGACGGGGAGACCCAGTACTTC
CSVDGETQYF
>TRBV12-3/TRBV12-4|TRBD1|TRBJ1-5|-
TGTGCCAGCAGTTCCGACAGGGTTGGCAATCAGCCCCAGCATTTT
CASSSDRVGNQPQHF
>TRBV5-1|-|TRBJ1-4|many
TGCGCCAGCAGCTTGGCCACACAGGTTAATGAAAAACTGTTTTTT
CASSLATQVNEKLFF
>TRBV12-3/TRBV12-4|-|TRBJ2-1|few
TGTGCCAGCAGTTTAGCACCAGGGAGGTCCAATGAGCAGTTCTTC
CASSLAPGRSNEQFF
>TRBV5-5|TRBD2|TRBJ2-5|many
TGTGCCAGCAGCTTGGAACTAGCGGGGGGGCGGGAGACCCAGTACTTC
CASSLELAGGRETQYF
>TRBV4-3|-|TRBJ2-2|-
TGCGCCAGCAGCCAAGATCAAGGGGTCGCCGGGGAGCTGTTTTTT
CASSQDQGVAGELFF
>TRBV3-1|-|TRBJ2-7|many
TGTGCCAGCAGCCAAGATTTAGGCTATCAGGTCTACGAGCAGTACTTC
CASSQDLGYQVYEQYF
>TRBV29-1|-|TRBJ1-1|many
TGCAGCGTCTTCACCACCAGTAACACTGAAGCTTTCTTT
CSVFTTSNTEAFF
>TRBV29-1|-|TRBJ1-1|few
TGCAGCGCGCGGGGCTCGGGGAACACTGAAGCTTTCTTT
CSARGSGNTEAFF
>TRBV5-1|TRBD1|TRBJ2-3|-
TGCGCCAGCAGCACCGGGACAGTCCGCACAGATACGCAGTATTTT
CASSTGTVRTDTQYF
>TRBV18|TRBD1|TRBJ1-1|many
TGTGCCAGCTCATCGATGGGACAGGGCGACACTGAAGCTTTCTTT
CASSSMGQGDTEAFF
>TRBV4-2|-|TRBJ2-5|many
TGTGCCAGCAGCCAAGATAGGGGCACGCAAGAGACCCAGTACTTC
CASSQDRGTQETQYF
>TRBV28|-|TRBJ1-1|-
TGTGCCAGCAGTTTATTTGGGGTCTCTAAGAACACTGAAGCTTTCTTT
CASSLFGVSKNTEAFF
>TRBV5-5|-|TRBJ1-4|few
TGTGCCAGCAGCTTGTCTTTTTCGGCTTATAATGAAAAACTGTTTTTT
CASSLSFSAYNEKLFF
>TRBV12-3/TRBV12-4|TRBD2|TRBJ2-1|-
TGTGCCAGCAGTCACCAACTAGCGGGAGGTCCAGGTGAGCAGTTCTTC
CASSHQLAGGPGEQFF
>TRBV2|-|TRBJ1-5|-
TGTGCCAGCAGTGAGGGAGGGGGTCAGCCCCAGCATTTT
CASSEGGGQPQHF
>TRBV20-1|TRBD2|TRBJ2-1|-
TGCAGTGCTAGACAAGCGGGGGGGCTTAATGAGCAGTTCTTC
CSARQAGGLNEQFF
>TRBV7-2|-|TRBJ2-5|-
TGTGCCAGCAGTTGGTCCGGGGAGACCCAGTACTTC
CASSWSGETQYF
>TRBV7-3|-|TRBJ2-7|few
TGTGCCAGCAGCTTAGGACCTGCGGGGGAGCAGTACTTC
CASSLGPAGEQYF
>TRBV12-5|TRBD1|TRBJ1-4|few
TGTGCTAGTGGTTTGGTACCGACACAGGGGGAGAATGAAAAACTGTTTTTT
CASGLVPTQGENEKLFF
>TRBV23-1|-|TRBJ1-6|-
TGCGCCAGCAGTCAATCGAACAGGAGAGTAAATTCACCCCTCCACTTT
CASSQSNRRVNSPLHF
>TRBV5-5|TRBD1|TRBJ2-7|few
TGTGCCAGCAGCCCCCCTGACAGGGTGGAGCAGTACTTC
CASSPPDRVEQYF
>TRBV5-1|-|TRBJ2-1|few
TGCGCCAGCAGCTGGGGTCAGAAAAGCAATGAGCAGTTCTTC
CASSWGQKSNEQFF
>TRBV3-1|-|TRBJ1-2|-
TGTGCCAGCAGCCAAGCCGGGCCCCTCTATGGCTACACCTTC
CASSQAGPLYGYTF
>TRBV7-2|-|TRBJ1-2|few
TGTGCCAGCAGCCTCGGACAACAGGGTTATTATGGCTACACCTTC
CASSLGQQGYYGYTF
>TRBV25-1|-|TRBJ2-1|few
TGTGCCAGCAGGCACACTAGCCGCTCCTACAATGAGCAGTTCTTC
CASRHTSRSYNEQFF
>TRBV4-3|-|TRBJ2-1|-
TGCGCCAGCAGCCAAGATCAGGGTACCTACAATGAGCAGTTCTTC
CASSQDQGTYNEQFF
>TRBV4-1|-|TRBJ1-5|-
TGCGCCAGCAGCTGGGGGTTTGAAGGGCAGCCCCAGCATTTT
CASSWGFEGQPQHF
>TRBV7-9|-|TRBJ1-4|-
TGTGCCAGCAGCTTGGCCACAGGGTTCATTGGAGAAAAACTGTTTTTT
CASSLATGFIGEKLFF
>TRBV7-6|TRBD2|TRBJ2-3|-
TGTGCCAGCAGCAAGCGGGGAGACCCGGCAGATACGCAGTATTTT
CASSKRGDPADTQYF
>TRBV5-1|-|TRBJ1-1|few
TGCGCCAGCAGCTTGGGTTGGGTGGGACTGAACACTGAAGCTTTCTTT
CASSLGWVGLNTEAFF
>TRBV4-3|-|TRBJ2-2|many
TGTGCCAGCAGCCAAGGAGGGTTCACCGGGGAGCTGTTTTTT
CASSQGGFTGELFF
>TRBV18|-|TRBJ2-1|few
TGTGCCAGCTCAGACGTCGGGGCTGAGCAGTTCTTC
CASSDVGAEQFF
>TRBV7-8|-|TRBJ2-2|few
TGTGCCAGCAGCTTATATGCGGGGAACACCGGGGAGCTGTTTTTT
CASSLYAGNTGELFF
>TRBV9|-|TRBJ2-4|few
TGTGCCAGCAGCGTAGATTTAAGTAAGAAGAACATTCAGTACTTC
CASSVDLSKKNIQYF
>TRBV7-2|TRBD1|TRBJ2-4|-
TGTGCCAGCAGCTTAGGGCAGGGGGCGCGGAGCATTCAGTACTTC
CASSLGQGARSIQYF
>TRBV5-6|TRBD1|TRBJ1-1|-
TGTGCCAGCAGACACCGGACAGGGGGGGACACTGAAGCTTTCTTT
CASRHRTGGDTEAFF
>TRBV18|-|TRBJ2-5|-
TGTGCCAGCTCACCACGAGTCCGAGAGACCCAGTACTTC
CASSPRVRETQYF
>TRBV6-1|TRBD2|TRBJ2-3|-
TGTGCCAGCAGCCCTACACTAGCGGGGGGGCGGGCAGATACGCAGTATTTT
CASSPTLAGGRADTQYF
>TRBV3-1|-|TRBJ1-6|few
TGTGCCAGCAGCCAATTTCGGGGAGATAATTCACCCCTCCACTTT
CASSQFRGDNSPLHF
>TRBV4-2|-|TRBJ2-5|few
TGTGCCAGCAGCCAAGGTCGCAGGGAAGAGACCCAGTACTTC
CASSQGRREETQYF
>TRBV14|-|TRBJ2-3|few
TGTGCCAGCAGCCAACTATCTAGCGGCACAGATACGCAGTATTTT
CASSQLSSGTDTQYF